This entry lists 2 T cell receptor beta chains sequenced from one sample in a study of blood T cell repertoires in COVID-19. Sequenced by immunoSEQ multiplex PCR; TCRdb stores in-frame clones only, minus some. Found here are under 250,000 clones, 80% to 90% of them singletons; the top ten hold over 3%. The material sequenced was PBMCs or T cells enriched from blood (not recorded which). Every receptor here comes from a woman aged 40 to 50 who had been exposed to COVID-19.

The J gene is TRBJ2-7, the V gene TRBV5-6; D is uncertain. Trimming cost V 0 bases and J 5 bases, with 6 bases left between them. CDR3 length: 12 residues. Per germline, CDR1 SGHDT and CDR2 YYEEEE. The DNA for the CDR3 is TGTGCCAGCAGCTTGGGTCTCCACGAGCAGTACGTC. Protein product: CASSLGLHEQYV.

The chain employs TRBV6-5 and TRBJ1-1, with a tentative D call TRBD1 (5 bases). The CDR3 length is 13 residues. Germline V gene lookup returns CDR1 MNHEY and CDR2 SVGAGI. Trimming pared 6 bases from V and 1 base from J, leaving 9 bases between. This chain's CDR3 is CASRAGGNTEAFF. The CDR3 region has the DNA TGTGCCAGCAGGGCCGGGGGGAACACTGAAGCTTTCTTT.